Sequencing of this TCR beta chain was carried out in a study of Graves' ophthalmopathy and Graves' hyperthyroidism. This CDR3 has 16 amino acids. V was clipped by 1 base and J by 5 bases; unmatched bases: 11. Germline V gene data show CDR1 as SGHVS and CDR2 as FQNEAQ. This clonotype was seen many times. Its antigen is unknown. Study results and limitations: The model forecast ophthalmopathy progression, reaching 70.59% sensitivity and roughly 72% specificity.

Amplification of TCR beta CDR3 regions used RNA transcripts. First-round RT-PCR used HTBI primers; second-round multiplex PCR followed. TCRdb re-called the multiplex PCR reads through MiXCR, storing one row per CDR3 protein. This sample has approximately 1.2 million distinct CDR3 sequences, with roughly two fifths found just once. This sequence joins TRBV7-8 and TRBJ2-7; 7 positions agree with TRBD1. The specimen sequenced was peripheral blood or thyroid tissue (not recorded which). The TCR originated in an adult man with Graves' hyperthyroidism. This CDR3 is CASSLVPTGQSHEQYF. In DNA, the CDR3 is TGTGCCAGCAGCTTAGTCCCCACGGGACAGTCCCACGAGCAGTACTTC.